The clone carrying this TCR beta chain was recorded a few times. Antigen specificity is unknown. This sample was taken from a study of blood T cells in healthy people across ages. Findings of the study overall: The long-lived group displayed more naive CD4+ cells, plus higher diversity, than the aged donors did.

The CDR3 is made up of 15 amino acids. Germline CDR1 and CDR2: SGHNT and YYREEE (reference sequence). V lost 4 bases to trimming and J lost 9 bases; unmatched junction nucleotides: 8. With a J-beta primer mix and a sample-barcoded 5' primer, a second PCR ran roughly 6 to 12 cycles. MiXCR was run by TCRdb on the 5' RACE reads, yielding one entry per CDR3 protein. The sample has 850,000 or so distinct CDR3 sequences; less than 35% are singletons. The receptor's source is an elderly woman in good health. The sequenced sample consisted of blood. The chain carries TRBV5-4 and TRBJ1-6; 9 positions match TRBD1. Written as DNA, the CDR3 is TGTGCCAGCAGCCCCGGGACAGGGCAGGGTTCACCCCTCCACTTT. Its protein is CASSPGTGQGSPLHF.